One sample yielded the 16 T cell receptor beta chains listed below, sequenced in a study of T cells after yellow fever vaccination. TCRdb reprocessed the 5' RACE reads via MiXCR and lists one record per CDR3 protein. Of about 10,000 distinct CDR3 sequences in the sample, under 5.5% were seen once. This sample comprised PBMCs, either bulk or a sorted T-cell subset (CD4+, CD8+, memory, or dextramer-sorted; not recorded which), obtained approximately 16 days after the first yellow fever vaccination. The receptors derive from a man between 18 and 29 years old who received the YFV17D yellow fever vaccine.

In this sample, this clonotype turned up many times. The V gene is TRBV20-1, the J gene TRBJ2-1; D is perhaps TRBD2 (6 bases). Germline V gives CDR1 DFQATT, CDR2 SNEGSKA (reference sequence). The CDR3 spans 15 residues. V lost 6 bases and J 0 bases, leaving 15 bases between the germline ends. Here the CDR3 reads CSALGLSSSYNEQFF. The CDR3 nucleotides are TGCAGTGCGCTGGGACTTTCCAGCTCCTACAATGAGCAGTTCTTC.

This clonotype was counted many times. The rearrangement joins TRBV5-4 to TRBJ2-3, with TRBD1 matching 12 bases. Germline trimming cut 5 bases from V and 1 base from J; bases unmatched to any gene: 8. The CDR3 spans 17 residues. Looked up from germline, CDR1 is SGHNT and CDR2 is YYREEE (reference sequence). The CDR3 spells CASRPGTGGEGTDTQYF. The CDR3 region has the DNA TGTGCCAGCAGGCCGGGGACAGGGGGCGAGGGCACAGATACGCAGTATTTT.

This clonotype was observed many times. The V call is TRBV27, the J call TRBJ1-2; D possibly corresponds to TRBD1 (5 bases). Per germline, CDR1 MNHEY and CDR2 SMNVEV (reference sequence). CDR3 length: 12 amino acids. The V gene lost 5 bases and the J gene lost 11 bases, with 15 bases spanning the gap. The CDR3 loop reads CASSPAGGWYTF. CDR3 DNA: TGTGCCAGCAGTCCGGCCGGGGGGTGGTACACCTTC.

At least ten counts were recorded for this clonotype. V is TRBV6-5 and J is TRBJ2-7; 9 bases match TRBD2. The CDR3 covers 13 residues. V was clipped by 10 bases and J by 3 bases; unmatched bases: 7. Germline values: CDR1 MNHEY, CDR2 SVGAGI. The CDR3, as DNA: TGTGCCACCAACAGCGGGGGGTTCTACGAGCAGTACGTC. Translated: CATNSGGFYEQYV.

The V and J genes are TRBV28 and TRBJ2-7, with TRBD1 matching 8 bases. J gave up 4 bases and V 6 bases, and 8 bases lay outside the gene matches. The CDR3 runs 14 residues. The germline V gene has CDR1 MDHEN and CDR2 SYDVKM. The CDR3 here is CASRVRTGLYEQYF. The CDR3 region has the DNA TGTGCCAGCAGAGTAAGGACAGGGCTGTACGAGCAGTACTTC. The full variable domain, completed using reference TRBV28 and TRBJ2-7, is DVKVTQSSRYLVKRTGEKVFLECVQDMDHENMFWYRQDPGLGLRLIYFSYDVKMKEKGDIPEGYSVSREKKERFSLILESASTNQTSMYLCASRVRTGLYEQYFGPGTRLTVT.

This clonotype was counted only a few times. This may arise from a read error, as a much more abundant clone is one base away. The chain combines TRBV5-1 with TRBJ2-5, with 9 bases that match TRBD2. Germline V gene sequence: CDR1 SGHRS, CDR2 YFSETQ. CDR3 length: 17 residues. V shed 4 bases, J shed 5 bases, and the junction held 15 bases outside the gene matches. CDR3 residues: CASSIRIAGAMHETQYF. In nucleotides, the CDR3 is TGCGCCAGCAGCATCCGGATAGCGGGGGCTATGCACGAGACCCAGTACTTC. Together with reference TRBV5-1 and TRBJ2-5, the CDR3 gives the full variable domain: KAGVTQTPRYLIKTRGQQVTLSCSPISGHRSVSWYQQTPGQGLQFLFEYFSETQRNKGNFPGRFSGRQFSNSRSEMNVSTLELGDSALYLCASSIRIAGAMHETQYFGPGTRLLVL.

This clonotype is labeled medium-sized. The rearrangement joins TRBV28 to TRBJ2-7; TRBD2 agrees at 10 bases. Germline CDR1 is MDHEN and CDR2 is SYDVKM. The V segment lost 6 bases and the J segment 2 bases; nucleotides outside the gene matches: 10. This CDR3 is 16 amino acids long. CDR3 bases: TGTGCCAGCAGCCACTCGGCTAGCGGGGGAACCTACGAGCAGTACGTC. This codes for CASSHSASGGTYEQYV.

V is TRBV7-2 and J is TRBJ2-7; D remains ambiguous. Trimming took off 1 base at V and 5 bases at J, with 6 bases between the two ends. The CDR3 length is 12 residues. The germline V gene encodes CDR1 SGHTA and CDR2 FQGNSA. CDR3 in DNA: TGTGCCAGCAGCTTAGTTGGCCACGAGCAGTACTTC. This gives the protein CASSLVGHEQYF.

This clonotype was counted at least ten times. V and J are TRBV7-6 and TRBJ2-7; 8 nucleotides line up with TRBD2. Germline-derived CDR1 and CDR2 are SGHVS and FNYEAQ. CDR3 length: 15 residues. The junction had 6 bases not matched to a gene; V was cut back by 3 bases and J by 2 bases. The CDR3 bases are TGTGCCAGCAGCTTTAATAGCGGGGCCCCCTACGAGCAGTACTTC. It codes for CASSFNSGAPYEQYF.

The sample holds many counts of this clonotype. V usage is TRBV24-1 and J usage is TRBJ2-7, with D perhaps being TRBD1 or TRBD2 (6 bases each). The germline V gene encodes CDR1 KGHDR and CDR2 SFDVKD. V lost 2 bases and J 6 bases, leaving 13 bases between the germline ends. This CDR3 has 14 residues. For the CDR3, the DNA is TGTGCCACCAGTGATTCATCGGGGGCGGGCGAGCAGTACTTC. This gives the protein CATSDSSGAGEQYF.

This clonotype was picked up many times. The rearrangement links TRBV5-1 to TRBJ2-1; 7 nucleotides line up with TRBD1. The V gene end was trimmed by 0 bases and the J gene end by 3 bases; junction bases not matched to a gene: 3. CDR1 is SGHRS and CDR2 is YFSETQ in the germline V gene. The CDR3 has 15 residues. CDR3 protein: CASSLETGNYNEQFF. Written as DNA, the CDR3 is TGCGCCAGCAGCTTGGAGACAGGGAACTACAATGAGCAGTTCTTC.

This clonotype was observed at least ten times. The J gene is TRBJ1-6, the V gene TRBV6-5; D may be TRBD1 (5 bases). The CDR3 consists of 12 residues. The V and J ends lost 8 bases and 8 bases respectively, with 10 bases between them. From germline, CDR1 is MNHEY and CDR2 SVGAGI. The CDR3 here is CASRDRYSPLHF. CDR3 DNA sequence: TGTGCCAGCCGGGACCGTTATTCACCCCTCCACTTT.

This clonotype was counted at least ten times. This chain connects TRBV5-6 to TRBJ2-2, with 13 positions matching TRBD2. The germline CDR1 and CDR2 sequences are SGHDT and YYEEEE. J gave up 6 bases and V 1 base, and 3 bases lay outside the gene matches. The CDR3 loop spans 16 amino acids. The DNA of the CDR3 is TGTGCCAGCAGCTTGCTGGGACTAGCGGGGCCCGGGGAGCTGTTTTTT. Residues: CASSLLGLAGPGELFF.

The chain combines TRBV20-1 with TRBJ2-1, with TRBD1 identical over 10 bases. The CDR3 has 15 residues. Trimming at V came to 6 bases and at J to 8 bases, leaving 13 bases not matched to a gene. Germline values: CDR1 DFQATT, CDR2 SNEGSKA (reference sequence). CDR3 region: CSAARGQGSSDEQFF. The DNA for the CDR3 is TGCAGTGCGGCAAGGGGACAGGGGAGCAGCGATGAGCAGTTCTTC.

In its sample, this clonotype is medium-sized. CDR3 nucleotide sequence: TGTGCCAGCAGCCGGAGTTCGACGGGCACAGATACGCAGTATTTT. Amino acids: CASSRSSTGTDTQYF. The chain recombines TRBV5-6 with TRBJ2-3; D ambiguous. CDR3 length: 15 amino acids. Trimming pared 4 bases from V and 1 base from J, leaving 13 bases between. CDR1 is SGHDT, CDR2 YYEEEE, per germline.

In this sample, this clonotype turned up many times. The rearrangement joins TRBV4-3 to TRBJ2-4; D unresolved. Germline loops: CDR1 LGHNA, CDR2 YSLEER. The CDR3 has 14 residues. Deletions cut 0 bases from V and 7 bases from J, with 10 bases between. CDR3 in amino acids: CASSQDIIVNIQYF. The DNA for the CDR3 is TGCGCCAGCAGCCAAGATATCATAGTCAACATTCAGTACTTC.